This TCR beta chain was captured in a study of chemoradiotherapy in HPV16-positive cancers. Findings and limits, study-wide: HPV-responsive T-cell expansion during chemoradiotherapy was linked to improved recurrence-free survival in HPV16-positive patients.

Repertoires were sampled repeatedly during chemoradiotherapy. Sequencing used immunoSEQ multiplex PCR; TCRdb keeps in-frame clones, though not all of them. In the table there are about 20,000 clones, roughly 89% of which are singletons. Comments on this clone: Its specificity is not known.

The germline V gene encodes CDR1 KGHSH and CDR2 LQKENI. CDR3 length: 13 residues. V was shortened by 5 bases and J by 4 bases, with 12 bases between the two germline ends. The source material was blood, sampled from a patient who underwent chemoradiotherapy. The rearrangement links TRBV18 to TRBJ2-7, with D perhaps matching TRBD2 (6 bases). The clonotype comes from a human donor with HPV-associated anogenital cancer. This CDR3 reads CASSKVAEYEQYF. The CDR3 DNA reads TGTGCCAGCTCAAAGGTAGCGGAGTACGAGCAGTACTTC.